The 27 T cell receptor beta chains below come from one sample, sequenced in a study of T cells in Graves' hyperthyroidism and ophthalmopathy. Authors of the study amplified TCR beta CDR3 regions from RNA transcripts. A first-round RT-PCR of the TCR CDR3 used the HTBI primer set. TCRdb independently ran MiXCR on the multiplex PCR reads; one entry per CDR3 protein. The sample consists of under 550,000 distinct CDR3 sequences, roughly 13% of them appearing once. Material for sequencing was blood. The receptors were sampled from a woman between 18 and 30 years old with Graves' hyperthyroidism.

There are many counts of this clonotype. V is TRBV18 and J is TRBJ1-1, with TRBD1 as a possible D gene (6 bases). V lost 2 bases and J lost 5, with 12 bases in between. CDR1 and CDR2 from the germline V gene are KGHSH and LQKENI. CDR3 length equals 14 residues. CDR3 region: CASSPKGGQTEAFF. CDR3 DNA: TGTGCCAGCTCACCAAAGGGGGGGCAGACTGAAGCTTTCTTT. The full variable domain, completed using reference TRBV18 and TRBJ1-1, is NAGVMQNPRHLVRRRGQEARLRCSPMKGHSHVYWYRQLPEEGLKFMVYLQKENIIDESGMPKERFSAEFPKEGPSILRIQQVVRGDSAAYFCASSPKGGQTEAFFGQGTRLTVV.

This clonotype was counted ten times or more. The CDR3 DNA reads as TGTGCCAGCAGCGATTTGGGACTAGCGGGAGGGTCCTACAATGAGCAGTTCTTC. Amino acid sequence: CASSDLGLAGGSYNEQFF. The V gene is TRBV2, the J gene TRBJ2-1; 16 bases match TRBD2. CDR1 is SNHLY and CDR2 is FYNNEI in the germline V gene. Losses at the gene ends were 6 bases for V and 1 base for J; bases not matched to a gene: 6. The CDR3 runs to 18 residues.

This clonotype has ten or more counts. This sequence joins TRBV6-2 or TRBV6-3 and TRBJ1-1; D is unclear. This CDR3 spans 14 amino acids. The V gene's germline CDR1 is MNHEY and CDR2 SVGEGT. With 5 bases removed from V and 3 bases from J, the gap between germline ends came to 13 bases. This chain's CDR3 is CASSHLGRDTEAFF. The CDR3 coding sequence is TGTGCCAGCAGTCACCTGGGTAGGGACACTGAAGCTTTCTTT.

In its sample, this clonotype was seen many times. The J gene is TRBJ2-1, the V gene TRBV4-3, with 10 bases matching TRBD2. This CDR3 contains 16 residues. Unmatched junction bases numbered 9, after V lost 0 bases and J lost 10 bases. Germline V gene sequence: CDR1 LGHNA, CDR2 YSLEER. The CDR3 DNA sequence: TGCGCCAGCAGCCAAGAGTCTAGCGGGAGTCATTGGGAGCAGTTCTTC. This gives the protein CASSQESSGSHWEQFF.

About this clonotype: Just one base apart from a much larger clone, this may be a read error. A read error is likely, as this CDR3 ends without the conserved phenylalanine or tryptophan. The gene calls are TRBV18 and TRBJ1-1; 8 positions agree with TRBD1. V gave up 6 bases and J gave up 0 bases; unmatched junction bases: 3. The CDR3 sequence is 14 residues long. The germline CDR1 and CDR2 sequences are KGHSH and LQKENI. Here the CDR3 DNA reads TGTGCCAGCTCGCAGGGACAGGTGAACACTGAAGCTTTCGTT. It yields the protein CASSQGQVNTEAFV.

This clonotype was recorded many times. This chain links TRBV2 with TRBJ2-5; 7 bases align to TRBD2. CDR1 is SNHLY and CDR2 is FYNNEI in the germline V gene. The V and J ends lost 2 bases and 4 bases, in that order; junction bases with no gene match: 7. The CDR3 consists of 15 residues. Here the CDR3 DNA reads TGTGCCAGCAGTGAACGTACTAGCGATGGAGAGACCCAGTACTTC. This gives the protein CASSERTSDGETQYF.

This clonotype was observed at least ten times. This rearrangement joins TRBV18 to TRBJ2-1; TRBD1 matches at 7 bases. Losses at the gene ends were 3 bases for V and 9 bases for J; bases not matched to a gene: 5. CDR3 length: 13 residues. Germline V gene data show CDR1 as KGHSH and CDR2 as LQKENI. The CDR3 sequence: CASSPLTGAEQFF. CDR3 nucleotides: TGTGCCAGCTCACCGCTAACAGGGGCTGAGCAGTTCTTC.

This clonotype was counted a few times. This chain links TRBV5-4 with TRBJ2-7, with 7 bases aligning to TRBD2. Germline V CDR1 and CDR2: SGHNT, YYREEE (reference sequence). CDR3 length: 15 amino acids. Germline trimming cut 1 base from V and 2 bases from J; bases unmatched to any gene: 6. CDR3 nucleotide sequence: TGTGCCAGCAGCTTGCGGGGGGTGAATACCTACGAGCAGTACTTC. It codes for CASSLRGVNTYEQYF.

This chain connects TRBV7-8 to TRBJ1-5; perhaps TRBD1 as D (6 bases). Between the trimmed V and J ends, which lost 5 bases and 9 bases, there was a span of 14 bases. CDR3 length equals 13 residues. CDR1 and CDR2 from the germline V gene are SGHVS and FQNEAQ. The CDR3 reads CASSPRGGRPQHF. The CDR3 nucleotides are TGTGCCAGCAGCCCCAGGGGTGGCCGGCCCCAGCATTTT.

This chain links TRBV9 with TRBJ2-6, with D maybe TRBD2 (5 bases). Germline CDR1 and CDR2: SGDLS and YYNGEE. CDR3 length: 18 amino acids. Trimming pared 4 bases from V and 0 bases from J, leaving 17 bases between. CDR3 nucleotides: TGTGCCAGCAGCAACGCGGTCCTAGGAGGCTCTGGGGCCAACGTCCTGACTTTC. It yields the protein CASSNAVLGGSGANVLTF.

There are many counts of this clonotype. The chain joins TRBV20-1 to TRBJ2-5, with a tentative D call TRBD1 (7 bases). The V gene lost 6 bases and the J gene lost 4 bases, with 12 bases spanning the gap. Germline V lookup: CDR1 DFQATT, CDR2 SNEGSKA (reference sequence). The CDR3 covers 12 residues. In nucleotides, the CDR3 is TGCAGTGCAGCGCAGGGGGGAGAGACCCAGTACTTC. Translating gives CSAAQGGETQYF.

The CDR3 DNA follows: TGCAGCGTCGATTCCCGCACTGGCGGTTCCTACGAGCAGTACTTC. Its protein product is CSVDSRTGGSYEQYF. V is TRBV29-1 and J is TRBJ2-7; no firm D call. The CDR3 has 15 amino acids. V dropped 6 bases and J dropped 1 base, with 19 bases sitting between them. Germline V gene lookup returns CDR1 SQVTM and CDR2 ANQGSEA.

The table lists this clonotype with many counts. This sequence joins TRBV6-2 or TRBV6-3 and TRBJ2-1; D ambiguous. V gave up 1 base and J gave up 4 bases, with 8 bases separating them. This CDR3 is 14 amino acids long. Per germline, CDR1 MNHEY and CDR2 SVGEGT. The CDR3 DNA sequence: TGTGCCAGCAGTTACTTAGCCGGATACAATGAGCAGTTCTTC. As protein: CASSYLAGYNEQFF.

This clonotype was seen at least ten times. The chain combines TRBV19 with TRBJ2-5, with D uncertain. V lost 5 bases to trimming and J lost 3 bases, with 7 bases between them. Germline values: CDR1 LNHDA, CDR2 SQIVND (reference sequence). The CDR3 extends over 12 amino acids. The CDR3 loop is CASSAGEETQYF. CDR3 DNA sequence: TGTGCCAGTAGTGCAGGAGAAGAGACCCAGTACTTC.

This rearrangement joins TRBV28 to TRBJ2-7; D possibly corresponds to TRBD1 (6 bases). The CDR3 has 15 residues. V lost 1 base and J 2 bases, leaving 12 bases between the germline ends. Germline V gene lookup returns CDR1 MDHEN and CDR2 SYDVKM. The CDR3 loop is CASSLLGGDPYEQYF. The CDR3, as DNA: TGTGCCAGCAGTTTATTAGGGGGAGACCCCTACGAGCAGTACTTC.

This clonotype was counted at least ten times. The V and J genes are TRBV9 and TRBJ2-1; 13 bases line up with TRBD2. The CDR3 loop spans 14 amino acids. Germline V gene sequence: CDR1 SGDLS, CDR2 YYNGEE. J was trimmed by 9 bases and V by 4 bases; bases with no gene match: 4. The chain's CDR3 is CASSSRLAGGEQFF. The CDR3 bases are TGTGCCAGCAGCTCGCGACTAGCGGGAGGTGAGCAGTTCTTC.

The sample holds many counts of this clonotype. This chain links TRBV5-1 with TRBJ1-1; D is possibly TRBD1 (5 bases). This CDR3 contains 12 residues. Trimming shortened V by 7 bases and J by 1 base, and 8 bases separated the two germline ends. The V gene's germline CDR1 is SGHRS and CDR2 YFSETQ. The CDR3 loop reads CASGRGNTEAFF. DNA for the CDR3: TGCGCCAGCGGGAGGGGGAACACTGAAGCTTTCTTT.

There are a few counts of this clonotype. This rearrangement joins TRBV10-3 to TRBJ1-5, with D possibly TRBD1 on 5 matching bases. Germline V gene sequence: CDR1 ENHRY, CDR2 SYGVKD. This CDR3 comprises 15 residues. Trimming cost V 4 bases and J 2 bases, with 12 bases left between them. The CDR3 sequence is CAISARGPGNQPQHF. The CDR3, as DNA: TGTGCCATCAGTGCGAGGGGTCCGGGCAATCAGCCCCAGCATTTT.

This clonotype was observed at least ten times. The V call is TRBV10-3, the J call TRBJ2-1; D possibly corresponds to TRBD1 (5 bases). Germline loops: CDR1 ENHRY, CDR2 SYGVKD. The length of the CDR3 is 13 residues. V lost 3 bases and J lost 5, with 8 bases in between. CDR3 in amino acids: CAISDKGNNEQFF. DNA for the CDR3: TGTGCCATCAGTGATAAGGGGAACAATGAGCAGTTCTTC.

In its sample, this clonotype was seen a few times. This sequence joins TRBV5-6 and TRBJ1-5; D gene unclear. Germline loops: CDR1 SGHDT, CDR2 YYEEEE. The CDR3 spans 18 residues. The V gene lost 2 bases and the J gene lost 4 bases, with 22 bases spanning the gap. The CDR3 region has the DNA TGTGCCAGCAGCTTCGAAACAATAAGGGTCCTGGTGAATCAGCCCCAGCATTTT. Translating it yields CASSFETIRVLVNQPQHF.

This clonotype was seen repeatedly, ten times or more. This chain connects TRBV20-1 to TRBJ1-5; TRBD1 aligns across 10 bases. Looked up from germline, CDR1 is DFQATT and CDR2 is SNEGSKA (reference sequence). V shed 5 bases, J shed 5 bases, and the junction held 3 bases outside the gene matches. CDR3 length: 13 residues. In DNA, the CDR3 is TGCAGTGCTCCGGACAGGGGGGATCAGCCCCAGCATTTT. It codes for CSAPDRGDQPQHF.

This clonotype was counted only a few times. This chain connects TRBV6-1 to TRBJ1-1; 9 bases fit TRBD1. The CDR3 has 14 amino acids. Germline CDR1 and CDR2: MNHNS and SASEGT. J gave up 6 bases and V 5 bases, and 7 bases lay outside the gene matches. This CDR3 reads CASSYTGGVAEAFF. The DNA of the CDR3 is TGTGCCAGCAGTTATACAGGGGGCGTAGCTGAAGCTTTCTTT.

Points on this clonotype: Given the absence of the conserved phenylalanine or tryptophan at the CDR3 end, a read error is likely. The DNA is omitted, as the CDR3 cannot be located on it reliably, and the CDR3 follows TCRdb's listing. The chain has TRBV6-2 or TRBV6-3 and TRBJ2-3; TRBD1 is the table's D call and was not checked against the DNA. Looked up from germline, CDR1 is MNHEY and CDR2 is SVGEGT. The CDR3 adds up to 8 amino acids, both ends counted. CDR3 region: CARAGRLH.

The table lists this clonotype with many counts. V and J are TRBV20-1 and TRBJ1-5, with TRBD1 matching 8 bases. Germline CDR1 reads DFQATT; CDR2 reads SNEGSKA (reference sequence). The CDR3 covers 17 residues. J lost 0 bases, V lost 4 bases, and 11 bases had no gene match. This CDR3 reads CSATGTGETHSNQPQHF. In DNA, the CDR3 is TGCAGTGCTACCGGGACAGGAGAAACTCATAGCAATCAGCCCCAGCATTTT.

In this sample, this clonotype turned up many times. CDR3 sequence: CASSSDDSGNTIYF. CDR3 nucleotide sequence: TGTGCCAGCAGTTCGGATGACTCTGGAAACACCATATATTTT. The chain is built from TRBV11-2 and TRBJ1-3; no clear D gene. The CDR3 runs 14 residues. V gave up 6 bases and J gave up 0 bases, with 9 bases separating them. CDR1 and CDR2 (germline): SGHAT, FQNNGV.

This chain connects TRBV9 to TRBJ1-6; 7 bases line up with TRBD1. Germline V lookup: CDR1 SGDLS, CDR2 YYNGEE. The CDR3 extends over 15 amino acids. Trimming at V came to 0 bases and at J to 10 bases, leaving 7 bases not matched to a gene. CDR3 coding DNA: TGTGCCAGCAGCGTAGGTACAGGGGTGGACTCACCCCTCCACTTT. Translated, it gives CASSVGTGVDSPLHF. The full variable domain, its missing parts supplied by reference TRBV9 and TRBJ1-6, is DSGVTQTPKHLITATGQRVTLRCSPRSGDLSVYWYQQSLDQGLQFLIQYYNGEERAKGNILERFSAQQFPDLHSELNLSSLELGDSALYFCASSVGTGVDSPLHFGNGTRLTVT.

At least ten counts were recorded for this clonotype. The chain has TRBV20-1 and TRBJ2-7; D is unclear. The CDR3 spans 13 residues. Germline V gene data show CDR1 as DFQATT and CDR2 as SNEGSKA (reference sequence). Between the trimmed V and J ends, which lost 0 bases and 3 bases, there was a span of 9 bases. Written as DNA, the CDR3 is TGCAGTGCTAGAGATCGGCGCTACTACGAGCAGTACTTC. Protein product: CSARDRRYYEQYF.